The clone carrying this T cell receptor (beta chain) was observed a few times. Its antigen is unidentified. This sample stems from a study of T cell responses to AZD1222 COVID-19 vaccine. The CDR3 has 15 residues. Trimming took off 5 bases at V and 3 bases at J, with 16 bases between the two ends. Per the germline V gene, CDR1 is SNHLY and CDR2 is FYNNEI. Study results and limitations: Clonal diversity was possibly underestimated, and white British individuals and females predominated among donors. Just five to seven people given AZD1222 tested seropositive at baseline. Spike-wide vaccine-associated CD4 TCRs dominated at 160-218 and 743-854. Nearly half of spike-specific TCRs reportedly target variant regions that are unmutated in the B.1.351 and B.1.1.7 variants.

Assay: immunoSEQ multiplex PCR; the TCRdb copy retains only in-frame clones and omits some. The table lists roughly 100,000 clones, around 86% of them singletons. Sample: peripheral blood, taken 28 days after the second dose of the MenACWY control vaccine. The V and J genes are TRBV2 and TRBJ1-1; TRBD1 might be the D (6 bases). The sequence was collected from an adult who received the MenACWY meningococcal vaccine as a control. This chain's CDR3 is CASSPRGNRDTEAFF. CDR3 DNA sequence: TGTGCCAGCAGTCCGAGGGGGAATAGGGACACTGAAGCTTTCTTT.